Shown below are 23 T cell receptor beta chains from a single sample sequenced in a study of technical replicates of blood from several donors. Assay: immunoSEQ multiplex PCR; the TCRdb copy retains only in-frame clones and omits some. The sample holds about 12,000 clones, approximately 94% seen once. Sequenced sample: PBMCs. The receptor set was obtained from a human donor in good health.

This chain joins TRBV7-9 and TRBJ2-6; possible D gene TRBD1, 5 bases. The germline CDR1 and CDR2 sequences are SEHNR and FQNEAQ (reference sequence). This CDR3 region has 17 residues. V was shortened by 3 bases and J by 0 bases, with 12 bases between the two germline ends. CDR3 nucleotides: TGTGCCAGCAGCTTTGGGGCCCTCCCCTCTGGGGCCAACGTCCTGACTTTC. Its translation: CASSFGALPSGANVLTF.

The CDR3 protein is CASTLGGRGRNEQFF. The CDR3 region has the DNA TGTGCCAGTACCCTTGGCGGGAGGGGGAGGAATGAGCAGTTCTTC. This sequence joins TRBV19 and TRBJ2-1; 9 nucleotides match TRBD2. The CDR3 is made up of 15 amino acids. Unmatched junction bases numbered 11, after V lost 7 bases and J lost 7 bases. Germline V gives CDR1 LNHDA, CDR2 SQIVND (reference sequence).

V usage is TRBV6-5 and J usage is TRBJ2-7, with 7 bases that match TRBD2. Trimming took 4 bases from V and 4 from J; bases not matched to a gene: 13. The CDR3 has 16 amino acids. CDR1 MNHEY and CDR2 SVGAGI come from the germline V gene. The CDR3 DNA sequence: TGTGCCAGCAGTTCGGCCGTGAGGACTAGTGAGTACGAGCAGTACTTC. Translating gives CASSSAVRTSEYEQYF.

The rearrangement uses TRBV6-4 and TRBJ2-2; perhaps TRBD2 as D (5 bases). V was shortened by 6 bases and J by 5 bases, with 16 bases between the two germline ends. The CDR3 spans 15 residues. CDR1 is MRHNA and CDR2 is SNTAGT in the germline V gene. The CDR3 region is CASSPQLGGTGELFF. For the CDR3, the DNA is TGTGCCAGCAGCCCGCAACTAGGTGGGACCGGGGAGCTGTTTTTT.

The chain has TRBV29-1 and TRBJ2-5; a possible D gene is TRBD2 (5 bases). In germline, CDR1 is SQVTM, CDR2 ANQGSEA. The CDR3 contains 12 residues. Trimming took off 6 bases at V and 0 bases at J, with 8 bases between the two ends. The CDR3 bases are TGCAGCGTGCGGGCCTACCAAGAGACCCAGTACTTC. Translating it yields CSVRAYQETQYF. The variable domain in full, with the rest retrieved from reference TRBV29-1 and TRBJ2-5, is SAVISQKPSRDICQRGTSLTIQCQVDSQVTMMFWYRQQPGQSLTLIATANQGSEATYESGFVIDKFPISRPNLTFSTLTVSNMSPEDSSIYLCSVRAYQETQYFGPGTRLLVL.

The count of this clone is one. V usage is TRBV7-8 and J usage is TRBJ2-7, with a weak D call TRBD2 (6 bases). Between the trimmed V and J ends, which lost 4 bases and 3 bases, there was a span of 16 bases. Germline V lookup: CDR1 SGHVS, CDR2 FQNEAQ. The CDR3 runs 15 residues. DNA for the CDR3: TGTGCCAGCAGCTCTAGTGGAGGGGCCCACTACGAGCAGTACTTC. It codes for CASSSSGGAHYEQYF.

The J gene is TRBJ2-2, the V gene TRBV6-6; 8 bases fit TRBD1. The germline gives CDR1 MNHNY, CDR2 SVGAGI (reference sequence). The CDR3 loop spans 15 amino acids. Trimming took 6 bases from V and 4 from J; bases not matched to a gene: 7. The CDR3 protein is CASRGTGGPTGELFF. Here the CDR3 DNA reads TGTGCCAGCAGGGGGACAGGAGGACCCACCGGGGAGCTGTTTTTT.

This chain joins TRBV7-8 and TRBJ2-1, with 7 bases aligning to TRBD2. Germline loops: CDR1 SGHVS, CDR2 FQNEAQ. The CDR3 is 17 residues long. Germline trimming cut 2 bases from V and 5 bases from J; bases unmatched to any gene: 12. CDR3 bases: TGTGCCAGCAGCTTAACTCTCGGGGGGAAGAAAGACAATGAGCAGTTCTTC. Translating gives CASSLTLGGKKDNEQFF. Full variable domain (missing parts from reference TRBV7-8 and TRBJ2-1): GAGVSQSPRYKVAKRGQDVALRCDPISGHVSLFWYQQALGQGPEFLTYFQNEAQLDKSGLPSDRFFAERPEGSVSTLKIQRTQQEDSAVYLCASSLTLGGKKDNEQFFGPGTRLTVL.

The V and J genes are TRBV11-3 and TRBJ2-5, with D possibly being TRBD2 (6 bases). Trimming stripped 2 bases from V and 5 bases from J, with 15 bases between. From germline, CDR1 is SGHNT and CDR2 YENEEA. The CDR3 totals 15 residues. The CDR3 region has the DNA TGTGCCAGCAGCTTATTCTCGGGGGTTGGGGAGACCCAGTACTTC. This sequence encodes CASSLFSGVGETQYF.

V and J are TRBV6-5 and TRBJ2-5, with TRBD2 identical over 7 bases. Germline V gene sequence: CDR1 MNHEY, CDR2 SVGAGI. V was pared by 10 bases and J by 2 bases, with 7 bases of the junction left unmatched. The CDR3 is made up of 13 amino acids. This chain's CDR3 is CATRAGLQETQYF. CDR3 sequence (DNA): TGTGCCACACGAGCGGGGCTACAAGAGACCCAGTACTTC.

This rearrangement joins TRBV7-3 to TRBJ2-3; D is unresolved. V lost 5 bases and J 6 bases, leaving 15 bases between the germline ends. The CDR3 sequence is 14 residues long. CDR1 is SGHTA and CDR2 is FQGTGA in the germline V gene. Here the CDR3 DNA reads TGTGCCAGCAGCATCCCCTGGCGGCTTGATACGCAGTATTTT. This gives the protein CASSIPWRLDTQYF.

The V and J genes are TRBV5-1 and TRBJ2-2; a possible D gene is TRBD1 (6 bases). The CDR3 has 15 amino acids. V was cut by 4 bases and J by 2 bases, with 12 bases left in between. Germline loops: CDR1 SGHRS, CDR2 YFSETQ. The CDR3, as DNA: TGCGCCAGCAGCACCCGGGACAAAAACACCGGGGAGCTGTTTTTT. It yields the protein CASSTRDKNTGELFF.

V is TRBV7-9 and J is TRBJ2-7; perhaps TRBD1 as D (5 bases). V gave up 0 bases and J gave up 0 bases, with 15 bases separating them. The CDR3 has 17 amino acids. CDR1 is SEHNR, CDR2 FQNEAQ, per germline (reference sequence). CDR3 in DNA: TGTGCCAGCAGCTTAGCTAACGTAGTGGGGCTCTCCTACGAGCAGTACTTC. Protein: CASSLANVVGLSYEQYF.

The J gene is TRBJ2-5, the V gene TRBV6-1; D is undetermined. The CDR3 spans 12 residues. The ends were cut back, 0 bases at V and 6 bases at J, with 5 bases in the middle. Germline CDR1 MNHNS, CDR2 SASEGT. The CDR3 region is CASSEAAQTQYF. The CDR3 nucleotides are TGTGCCAGCAGTGAAGCCGCGCAGACCCAGTACTTC.

This chain connects TRBV5-1 to TRBJ2-1; possible D gene TRBD2, 6 bases. The V end was cut by 4 bases, the J end by 9 bases, with 14 bases between. CDR1 SGHRS and CDR2 YFSETQ come from the germline V gene. The CDR3 consists of 13 residues. CDR3 DNA: TGCGCCAGCAGCCTTGTGGGGGGTGGTGAGCAGTTCTTC. Protein: CASSLVGGGEQFF.

The chain uses TRBV6-4 and TRBJ2-1; 13 nucleotides match TRBD2. The CDR3 runs to 16 residues. With 6 bases clipped from V and 8 bases from J, the junction kept 10 bases outside the gene matches. CDR1 is MRHNA, CDR2 SNTAGT, per germline. CDR3 nucleotides: TGTGCCAGCAGCCCGGTAGGGACTAGCGGGACAGATGAGCAGTTCTTC. Its translation is CASSPVGTSGTDEQFF.

This clone was seen only once. The chain links TRBV27 to TRBJ2-7; a weak D match, TRBD2 (5 bases). V lost 6 bases and J lost 4, with 16 bases in between. From germline, CDR1 is MNHEY and CDR2 SMNVEV (reference sequence). The CDR3 is made up of 14 amino acids. CDR3 residues: CASSKERRTYEQYF. The CDR3 bases are TGTGCCAGCAGCAAGGAACGGAGGACTTACGAGCAGTACTTC.

J is TRBJ1-2 and V is TRBV28; D unclear. Trimming took off 2 bases at V and 7 bases at J, with 20 bases between the two ends. Per the germline V gene, CDR1 is MDHEN and CDR2 is SYDVKM. This CDR3 is 16 amino acids long. The CDR3 DNA follows: TGTGCCAGCAGTTTAAATCCGGGGATAGTTTTCGGTGGCTACACCTTC. It specifies CASSLNPGIVFGGYTF.

The gene calls are TRBV18 and TRBJ1-1; D is undetermined. V dropped 4 bases and J dropped 1 base, with 7 bases sitting between them. This CDR3 is built from 13 residues. CDR1 KGHSH and CDR2 LQKENI come from the germline V gene. The CDR3 region is CASSQETNTEAFF. As DNA, the CDR3 is TGTGCCAGCTCACAGGAGACGAACACTGAAGCTTTCTTT.

The chain links TRBV27 to TRBJ1-1, with a weak D call TRBD1 (5 bases). CDR1 and CDR2 (germline): MNHEY, SMNVEV (reference sequence). Trimming removed 6 bases from V and 0 bases from J, with 11 bases in between. The CDR3 is 14 amino acids. CDR3 amino acids: CASRPGLVNTEAFF. The CDR3 DNA is TGTGCCAGCAGACCAGGGTTAGTGAACACTGAAGCTTTCTTT.

This clone has more than one count but fewer than ten. The chain has TRBV4-2 and TRBJ1-1; D gene unclear. V lost 0 bases, J lost 0 bases, and 5 bases lay in between. CDR3 length: 14 amino acids. From germline, CDR1 is LGHNA and CDR2 YNFKEQ. The CDR3 reads CASSQDLLNTEAFF. The CDR3 DNA follows: TGTGCCAGCAGCCAAGACCTGTTGAACACTGAAGCTTTCTTT.

This clone was recorded only once. The chain combines TRBV28 with TRBJ1-4; D may be TRBD1 (5 bases). The germline V gene has CDR1 MDHEN and CDR2 SYDVKM. The CDR3 sequence is 15 residues long. The V end lost 4 bases, the J end lost 8 bases, and 17 bases lay between the germline ends. The CDR3: CASSWGGASREKLFF. Here the CDR3 DNA reads TGTGCCAGCAGTTGGGGTGGGGCCTCTAGAGAAAAACTGTTTTTT.

J is TRBJ2-2 and V is TRBV5-1; 9 bases match TRBD1. Germline trimming cut 8 bases from V and 6 bases from J; bases unmatched to any gene: 14. The CDR3 is 16 residues long. Germline CDR1 and CDR2: SGHRS and YFSETQ. CDR3 nucleotide sequence: TGCGCCAGTACACAGAGGGGACAGGGAGATTCCGGGGAGCTGTTTTTT. It translates to CASTQRGQGDSGELFF.